This record covers a single T cell receptor beta chain. These data come from a study of identical twins. CDR3 size: 14 residues. The germline CDR1 and CDR2 sequences are SQVTM and ANQGSEA. V dropped 4 bases and J dropped 1 base, with 13 bases sitting between them. TCRdb re-called the 5' RACE reads with MiXCR, one entry per CDR3 protein. The table shows about 1.7 million distinct CDR3 sequences, with about 32% occurring only once. The clonotype originates from a newborn girl in good health. The V gene is TRBV29-1, the J gene TRBJ1-2; the D gene is possibly TRBD1 (5 bases). Specimen: cord blood. CDR3 protein: CSVGPRQSNYGYTF. The CDR3 DNA reads as TGCAGCGTTGGACCTCGACAGAGTAACTATGGCTACACCTTC.